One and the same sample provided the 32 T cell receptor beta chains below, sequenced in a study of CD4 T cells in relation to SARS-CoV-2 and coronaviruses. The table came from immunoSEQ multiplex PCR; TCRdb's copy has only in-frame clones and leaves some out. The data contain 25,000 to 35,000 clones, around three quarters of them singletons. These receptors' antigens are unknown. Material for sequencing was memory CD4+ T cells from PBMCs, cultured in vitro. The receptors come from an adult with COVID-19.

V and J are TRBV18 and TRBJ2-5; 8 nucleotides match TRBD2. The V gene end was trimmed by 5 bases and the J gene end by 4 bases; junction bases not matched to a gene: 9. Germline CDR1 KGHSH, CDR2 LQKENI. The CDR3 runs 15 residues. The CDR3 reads CASSSPGLGVETQYF. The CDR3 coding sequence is TGTGCCAGCTCATCCCCGGGACTAGGCGTAGAGACCCAGTACTTC.

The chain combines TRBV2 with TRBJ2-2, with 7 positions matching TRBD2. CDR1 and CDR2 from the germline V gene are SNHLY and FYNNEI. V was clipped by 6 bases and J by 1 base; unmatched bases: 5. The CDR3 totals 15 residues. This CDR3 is CASRGGTGNTGELFF. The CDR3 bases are TGTGCCAGCAGGGGAGGGACGGGGAACACCGGGGAGCTGTTTTTT. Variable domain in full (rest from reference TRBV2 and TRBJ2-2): EPEVTQTPSHQVTQMGQEVILRCVPISNHLYFYWYRQILGQKVEFLVSFYNNEISEKSEIFDDQFSVERPDGSNFTLKIRSTKLEDSAMYFCASRGGTGNTGELFFGEGSRLTVL.

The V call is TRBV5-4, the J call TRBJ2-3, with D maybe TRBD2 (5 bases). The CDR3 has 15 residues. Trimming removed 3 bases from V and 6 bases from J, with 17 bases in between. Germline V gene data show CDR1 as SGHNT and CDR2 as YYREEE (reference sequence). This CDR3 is CASSSGVSGLDTQYF. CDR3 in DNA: TGTGCCAGCAGCTCCGGGGTGAGTGGGCTGGATACGCAGTATTTT.

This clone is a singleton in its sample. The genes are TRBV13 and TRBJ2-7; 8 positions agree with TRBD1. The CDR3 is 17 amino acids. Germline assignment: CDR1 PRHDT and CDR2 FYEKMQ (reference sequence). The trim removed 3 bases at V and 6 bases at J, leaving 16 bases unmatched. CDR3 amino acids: CASSLSRRGTGMFEQYF. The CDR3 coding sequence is TGTGCCAGCAGCTTGTCCCGTCGAGGGACAGGTATGTTCGAGCAGTACTTC.

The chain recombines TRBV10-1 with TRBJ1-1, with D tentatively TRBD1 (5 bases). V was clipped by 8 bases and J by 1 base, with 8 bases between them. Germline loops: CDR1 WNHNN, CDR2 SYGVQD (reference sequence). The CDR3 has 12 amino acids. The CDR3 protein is CASQGPNTEAFF. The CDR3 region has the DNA TGCGCCAGCCAGGGACCGAACACTGAAGCTTTCTTT.

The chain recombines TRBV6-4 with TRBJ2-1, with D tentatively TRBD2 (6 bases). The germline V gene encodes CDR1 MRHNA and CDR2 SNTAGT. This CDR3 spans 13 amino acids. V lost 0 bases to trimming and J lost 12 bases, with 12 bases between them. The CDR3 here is CASSDSAGLGQFF. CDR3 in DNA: TGTGCCAGCAGTGACTCTGCGGGACTTGGGCAGTTCTTC.

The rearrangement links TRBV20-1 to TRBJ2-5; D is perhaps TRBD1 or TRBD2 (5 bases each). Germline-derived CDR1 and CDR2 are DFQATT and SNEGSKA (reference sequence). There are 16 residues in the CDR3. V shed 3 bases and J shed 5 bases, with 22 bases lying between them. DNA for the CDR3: TGCAGTGCTAGTATCCTCCGTCTGGGAGAGGGGGAGACCCAGTACTTC. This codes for CSASILRLGEGETQYF.

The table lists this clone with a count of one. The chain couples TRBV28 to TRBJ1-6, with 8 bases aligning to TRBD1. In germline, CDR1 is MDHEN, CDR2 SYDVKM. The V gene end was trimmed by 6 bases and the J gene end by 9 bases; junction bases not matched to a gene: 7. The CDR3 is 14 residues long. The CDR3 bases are TGTGCCAGCAGACCAGGGGGCGCTGGTTCACCCCTCCACTTT. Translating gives CASRPGGAGSPLHF.

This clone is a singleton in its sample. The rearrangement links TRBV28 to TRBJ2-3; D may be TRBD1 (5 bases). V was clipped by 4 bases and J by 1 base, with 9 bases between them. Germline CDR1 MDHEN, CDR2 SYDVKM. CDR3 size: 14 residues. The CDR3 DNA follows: TGTGCCAGCAGTTCCTCCAGGGGCACAGATACGCAGTATTTT. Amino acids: CASSSSRGTDTQYF.

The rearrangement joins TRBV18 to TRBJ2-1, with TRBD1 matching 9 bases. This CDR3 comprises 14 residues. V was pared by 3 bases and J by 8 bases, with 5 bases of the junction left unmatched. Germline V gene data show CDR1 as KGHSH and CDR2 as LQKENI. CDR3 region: CASSPGQGLDEQFF. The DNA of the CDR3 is TGTGCCAGCTCACCTGGACAGGGGTTGGATGAGCAGTTCTTC.

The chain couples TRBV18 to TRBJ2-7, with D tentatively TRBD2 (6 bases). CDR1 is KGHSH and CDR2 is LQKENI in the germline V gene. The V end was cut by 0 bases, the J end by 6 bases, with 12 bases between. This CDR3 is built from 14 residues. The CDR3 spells CASSPPGLLLEQYF. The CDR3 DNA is TGTGCCAGCTCACCACCGGGACTCCTGCTCGAGCAGTACTTC.

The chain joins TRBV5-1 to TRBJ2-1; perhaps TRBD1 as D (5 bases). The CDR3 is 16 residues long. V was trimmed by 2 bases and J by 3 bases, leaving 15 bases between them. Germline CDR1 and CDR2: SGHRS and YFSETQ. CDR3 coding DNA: TGCGCCAGCAGCTTTCGGACAACGAGACTCTACAATGAGCAGTTCTTC. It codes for CASSFRTTRLYNEQFF. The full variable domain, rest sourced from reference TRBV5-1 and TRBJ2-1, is KAGVTQTPRYLIKTRGQQVTLSCSPISGHRSVSWYQQTPGQGLQFLFEYFSETQRNKGNFPGRFSGRQFSNSRSEMNVSTLELGDSALYLCASSFRTTRLYNEQFFGPGTRLTVL.

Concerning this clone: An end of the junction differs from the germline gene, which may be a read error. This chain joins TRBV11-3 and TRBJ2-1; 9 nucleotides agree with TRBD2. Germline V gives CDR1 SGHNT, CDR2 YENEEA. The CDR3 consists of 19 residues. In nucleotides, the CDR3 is TGTGCCAGCAGCTCCGCTCCACCGGGACTAGCTCGCTCCAACAATGAGCAGTTCTTC. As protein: CASSSAPPGLARSNNEQFF.

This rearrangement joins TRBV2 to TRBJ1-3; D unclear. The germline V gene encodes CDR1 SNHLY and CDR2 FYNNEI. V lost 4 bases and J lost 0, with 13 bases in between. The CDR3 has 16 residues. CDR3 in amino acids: CASSAWRDNSGNTIYF. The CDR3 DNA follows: TGTGCCAGCAGTGCGTGGCGCGACAACTCTGGAAACACCATATATTTT.

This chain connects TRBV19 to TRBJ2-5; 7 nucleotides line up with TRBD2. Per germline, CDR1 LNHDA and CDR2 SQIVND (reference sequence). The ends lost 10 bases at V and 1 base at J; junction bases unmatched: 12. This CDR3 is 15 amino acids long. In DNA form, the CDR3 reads TGTGCCACGAAGACTAGCCTCCTCAGCCAAGAGACCCAGTACTTC. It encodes CATKTSLLSQETQYF.

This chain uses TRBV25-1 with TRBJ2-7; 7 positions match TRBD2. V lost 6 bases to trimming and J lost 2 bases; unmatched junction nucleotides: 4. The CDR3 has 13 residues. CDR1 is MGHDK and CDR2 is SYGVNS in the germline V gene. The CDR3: CASSVGTTYEQYF. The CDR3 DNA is TGTGCCAGCAGCGTGGGGACTACCTACGAGCAGTACTTC.

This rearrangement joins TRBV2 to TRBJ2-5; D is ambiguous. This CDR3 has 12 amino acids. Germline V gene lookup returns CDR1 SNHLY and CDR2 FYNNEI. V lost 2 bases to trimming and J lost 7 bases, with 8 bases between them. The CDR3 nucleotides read TGTGCCAGCAGTGAAACGACGTGGACCCAGTACTTC. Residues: CASSETTWTQYF. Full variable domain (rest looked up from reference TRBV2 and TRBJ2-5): EPEVTQTPSHQVTQMGQEVILRCVPISNHLYFYWYRQILGQKVEFLVSFYNNEISEKSEIFDDQFSVERPDGSNFTLKIRSTKLEDSAMYFCASSETTWTQYFGPGTRLLVL.

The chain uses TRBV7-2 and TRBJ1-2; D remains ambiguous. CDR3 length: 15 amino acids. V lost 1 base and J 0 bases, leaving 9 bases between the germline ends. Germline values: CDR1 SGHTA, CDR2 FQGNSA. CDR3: CASSLGQPSNYGYTF. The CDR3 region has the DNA TGTGCCAGCAGCTTAGGGCAGCCATCTAACTATGGCTACACCTTC.

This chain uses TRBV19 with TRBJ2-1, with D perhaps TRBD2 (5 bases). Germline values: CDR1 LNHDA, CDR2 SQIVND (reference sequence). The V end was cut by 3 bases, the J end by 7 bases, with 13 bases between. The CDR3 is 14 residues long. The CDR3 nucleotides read TGTGCCAGTAGTATCTTCGGACTGAGGAATGAGCAGTTCTTC. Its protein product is CASSIFGLRNEQFF.

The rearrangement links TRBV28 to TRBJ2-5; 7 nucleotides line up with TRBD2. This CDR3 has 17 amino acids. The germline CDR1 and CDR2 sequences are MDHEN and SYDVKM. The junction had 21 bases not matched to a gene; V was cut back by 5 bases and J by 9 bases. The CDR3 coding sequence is TGTGCCAGCAGTCCTGGGCACGGACTAGTCTTTCTGGCGGCCCAGTACTTC. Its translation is CASSPGHGLVFLAAQYF.

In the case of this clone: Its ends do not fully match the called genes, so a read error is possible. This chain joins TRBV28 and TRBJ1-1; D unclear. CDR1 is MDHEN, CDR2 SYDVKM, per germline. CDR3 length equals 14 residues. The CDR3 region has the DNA TGTGCAAGCACACCACCAGGCATGAACACTGAAGCTTTCTTT. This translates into CASTPPGMNTEAFF. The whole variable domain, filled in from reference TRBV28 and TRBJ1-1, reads DVKVTQSSRYLVKRTGEKVFLECVQDMDHENMFWYRQDPGLGLRLIYFSYDVKMKEKGDIPEGYSVSREKKERFSLILESASTNQTSMYLCASTPPGMNTEAFFGQGTRLTVV.

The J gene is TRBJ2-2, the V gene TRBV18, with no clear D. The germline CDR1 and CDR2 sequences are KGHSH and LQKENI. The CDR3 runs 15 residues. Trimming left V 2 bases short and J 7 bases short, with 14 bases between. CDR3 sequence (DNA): TGTGCCAGCTCACCAGGGTTCGAGGCGAACGGGGAGCTGTTTTTT. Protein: CASSPGFEANGELFF.

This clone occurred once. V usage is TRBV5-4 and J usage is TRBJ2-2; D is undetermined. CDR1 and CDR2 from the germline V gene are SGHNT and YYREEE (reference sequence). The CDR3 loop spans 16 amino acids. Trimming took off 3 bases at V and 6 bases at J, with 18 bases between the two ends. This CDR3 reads CASSSKSLSLAGELFF. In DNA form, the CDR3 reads TGTGCCAGCAGCTCCAAGAGTTTATCTTTGGCCGGGGAGCTGTTTTTT.

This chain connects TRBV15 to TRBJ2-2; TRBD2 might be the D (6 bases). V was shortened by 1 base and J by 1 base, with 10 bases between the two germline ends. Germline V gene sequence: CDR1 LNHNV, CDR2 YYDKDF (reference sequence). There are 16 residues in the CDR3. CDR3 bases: TGTGCCACCAGCAGAGCCCGACTAGGGAACACCGGGGAGCTGTTTTTT. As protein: CATSRARLGNTGELFF.

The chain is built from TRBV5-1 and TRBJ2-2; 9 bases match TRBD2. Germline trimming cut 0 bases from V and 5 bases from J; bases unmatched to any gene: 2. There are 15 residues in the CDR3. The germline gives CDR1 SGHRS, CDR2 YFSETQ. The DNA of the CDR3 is TGCGCCAGCAGCTTGGTCGCGGGGGGGACCGGGGAGCTGTTTTTT. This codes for CASSLVAGGTGELFF.

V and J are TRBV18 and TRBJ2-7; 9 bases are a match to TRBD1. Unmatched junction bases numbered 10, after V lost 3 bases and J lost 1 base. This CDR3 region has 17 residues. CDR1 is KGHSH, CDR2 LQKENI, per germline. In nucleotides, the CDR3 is TGTGCCAGCTCACCGGATCAATTCGGGACAGGGTCCTACGAGCAGTACTTC. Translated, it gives CASSPDQFGTGSYEQYF.

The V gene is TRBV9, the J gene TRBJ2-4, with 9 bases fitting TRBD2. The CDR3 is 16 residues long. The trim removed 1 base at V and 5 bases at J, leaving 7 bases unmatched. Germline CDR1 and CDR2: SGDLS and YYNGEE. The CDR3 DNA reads TGTGCCAGCAGCGTATATGCGGGAGGGCCACAAAACATTCAGTACTTC. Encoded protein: CASSVYAGGPQNIQYF.

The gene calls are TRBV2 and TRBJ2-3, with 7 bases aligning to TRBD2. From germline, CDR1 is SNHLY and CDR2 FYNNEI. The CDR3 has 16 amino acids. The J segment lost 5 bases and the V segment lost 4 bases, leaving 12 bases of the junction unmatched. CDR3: CASSVVRSGRVDTQYF. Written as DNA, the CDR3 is TGTGCCAGCAGTGTCGTACGTAGCGGGCGAGTAGATACGCAGTATTTT.

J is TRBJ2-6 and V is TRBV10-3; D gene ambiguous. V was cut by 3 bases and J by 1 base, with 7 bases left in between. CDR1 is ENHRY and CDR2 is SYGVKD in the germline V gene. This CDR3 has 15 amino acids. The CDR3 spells CAISERASGANVLTF. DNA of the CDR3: TGTGCCATCAGTGAAAGGGCGTCTGGGGCCAACGTCCTGACTTTC.

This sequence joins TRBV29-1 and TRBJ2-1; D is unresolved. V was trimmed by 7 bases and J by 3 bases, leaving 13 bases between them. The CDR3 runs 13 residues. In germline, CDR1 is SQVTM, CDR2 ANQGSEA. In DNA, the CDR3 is TGCAGCGGGGCGAAGGATGGCTACAATGAGCAGTTCTTC. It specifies CSGAKDGYNEQFF.

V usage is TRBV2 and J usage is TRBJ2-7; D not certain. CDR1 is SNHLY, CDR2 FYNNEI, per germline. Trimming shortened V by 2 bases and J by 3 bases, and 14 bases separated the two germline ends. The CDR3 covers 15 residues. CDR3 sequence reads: CASSERRHPDYEQYF. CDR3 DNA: TGTGCCAGCAGTGAACGCAGGCATCCGGACTACGAGCAGTACTTC.

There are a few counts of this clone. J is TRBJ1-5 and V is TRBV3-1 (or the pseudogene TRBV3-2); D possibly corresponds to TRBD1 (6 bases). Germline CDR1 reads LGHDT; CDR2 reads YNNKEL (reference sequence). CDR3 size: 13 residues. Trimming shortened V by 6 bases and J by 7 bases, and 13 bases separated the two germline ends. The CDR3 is CASSGTREQPQHF. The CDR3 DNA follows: TGTGCCAGCAGTGGGACAAGAGAACAGCCCCAGCATTTT.